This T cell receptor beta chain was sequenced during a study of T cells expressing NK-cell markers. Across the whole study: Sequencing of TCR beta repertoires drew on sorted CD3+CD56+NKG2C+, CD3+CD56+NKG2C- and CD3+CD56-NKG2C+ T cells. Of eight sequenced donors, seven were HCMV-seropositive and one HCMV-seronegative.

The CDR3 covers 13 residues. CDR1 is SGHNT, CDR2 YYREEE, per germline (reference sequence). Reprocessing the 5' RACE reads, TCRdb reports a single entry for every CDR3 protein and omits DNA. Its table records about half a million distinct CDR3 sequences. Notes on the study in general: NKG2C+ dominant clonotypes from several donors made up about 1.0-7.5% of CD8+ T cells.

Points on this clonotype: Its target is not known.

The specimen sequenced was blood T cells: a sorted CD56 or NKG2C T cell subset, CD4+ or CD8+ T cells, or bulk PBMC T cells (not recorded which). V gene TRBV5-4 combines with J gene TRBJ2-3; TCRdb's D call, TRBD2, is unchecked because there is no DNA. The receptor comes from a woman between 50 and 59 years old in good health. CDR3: CASSNAGTDTQYF.